The rows below give T cell receptor beta chains drawn from one sample of a study of T cell changes during pregnancy in multiple sclerosis. Data came from immunoSEQ multiplex PCR; TCRdb stores just in-frame clones and leaves some out. Of more than 10,000 clones listed, around nine tenths were seen once; the top ten hold around 9%. The specimen comprised CD8+ T cells from peripheral blood mononuclear cells, sampled in the first trimester of pregnancy. These receptors all come from a female donor with multiple sclerosis, enrolled in a pregnancy study. Both conserved end residues are part of each CDR3. Each record gives: V gene, clone size, J gene, D gene, CDR3 DNA, CDR3 protein. D genes are given only for firm matches. Clone size is not always given. Where it is, it says once, few, many or a class for expanded clones.

TRBV6-1,.,TRBJ1-1,.,TGTGCCAGCAACCAGGGTGAGTCCTCTGAAGCTTTCTTT,CASNQGESSEAFF
TRBV5-5,.,TRBJ1-5,.,TGTGCCAGCAGCCCGCGGGACTCCAGAAATCAGCCCCAGCATTTT,CASSPRDSRNQPQHF
TRBV9,once,TRBJ1-1,TRBD1,TGTGCCAGCAGCCACAGGGGCTCTGAAGCTTTCTTT,CASSHRGSEAFF
TRBV5-1,.,TRBJ2-7,.,TGCGCCAGCAGCTTGCGGCCGGGAGCCCACGAGCAGTACTTC,CASSLRPGAHEQYF
TRBV28,.,TRBJ2-3,TRBD2,TGTGCCAGCAGTTTACTGCGGGGGGAGTTTCCGCAGTATTTT,CASSLLRGEFPQYF
TRBV6-4,.,TRBJ2-3,TRBD2,TGTGCCAGCAGCCCGGGACTAGCGGGGGGGTCGACAGATACGCAGTATTTT,CASSPGLAGGSTDTQYF
TRBV9,.,TRBJ2-3,TRBD2,TGTGCCAGCAGCGTAGGACTAGCGGGGGGGCGGAGTTCGGATACGCAGTATTTT,CASSVGLAGGRSSDTQYF
TRBV29-1,.,TRBJ2-5,TRBD1,TGCAGCGTTCGTCTTTTCCCTTCCGGGACAGGGCCAGAGACCCAGTACTTC,CSVRLFPSGTGPETQYF
TRBV9,.,TRBJ2-1,TRBD2,TGTGCCAGCAGCCCCAAACTAGCGGGGGGGAAGAGCCTGTGGAATGAGCAGTTCTTC,CASSPKLAGGKSLWNEQFF
TRBV4-1,.,TRBJ2-3,TRBD2,TGCGCCAGCAGCTCCGGACTAGCCACGCAGTATTTT,CASSSGLATQYF
TRBV4-3,.,TRBJ1-5,TRBD1,TGCGCCAGCAGCCAAGCCCTGACAGGGGGCGCGGATCAGCCCCAGCATTTT,CASSQALTGGADQPQHF
TRBV7-2,.,TRBJ1-2,TRBD1,TGTGCCAGCAGGACAGGGGATATTAGCTATGGCTACACCTTC,CASRTGDISYGYTF
TRBV29-1,.,TRBJ2-2,.,TGCAGCGTTGGGGCTGGAGACAGTGAAATCACCGGGGAGCTGTTTTTT,CSVGAGDSEITGELFF
TRBV7-9,.,TRBJ2-7,TRBD1,TGTGCCAGCAGCCGCCCAAACAGGGGAGACGAGCAGTACTTC,CASSRPNRGDEQYF
TRBV4-3,.,TRBJ1-1,.,TGCGCCAGCAGCCAAGCTTCACAGGGAACCACTGAAGCTTTCTTT,CASSQASQGTTEAFF
TRBV27,few,TRBJ2-7,TRBD1,TGTGCCAGCAGTACACAGGGGTTTGCCTACGAGCAGTACTTC,CASSTQGFAYEQYF
TRBV12-1,.,TRBJ2-5,.,TGTGCCAGCAGGGGATGGGACACACCGGTGGCCCAGTACTTC,CASRGWDTPVAQYF
TRBV10-3,.,TRBJ2-5,.,TGTGCCATCGGAGGCGGAATTGAAGAGACCCAGTACTTC,CAIGGGIEETQYF